Below are 25 T cell receptor beta chains sequenced from a single sample in a study of regulatory T cells in long-lasting Graves disease. Researchers made TCR beta libraries by using iRepertoire HTBI primers and running Arm-PCR on CDR3 regions. TCRdb analysed the multiplex PCR reads with MiXCR anew, one entry per CDR3 protein. The data contain about 620,000 distinct CDR3 sequences, around 15% of them singletons. Time point: newly diagnosed GD, antithyroid drugs for less than 3 months. PBMC-extracted RNA yielded the TCR library. These data were also reused for a study on T cells in Graves' hyperthyroidism and ophthalmopathy.

The specimen was peripheral blood mononuclear cells (PBMCs), collected at new diagnosis, from a patient treated with antithyroid drugs. The origin of the receptors is a woman aged 25 to 39 with Graves disease.

There are many counts of this clonotype. The genes are TRBV2 and TRBJ1-1; D unclear. CDR1 is SNHLY, CDR2 FYNNEI, per germline. The CDR3 loop spans 13 amino acids. Deletions cut 4 bases from V and 3 bases from J, with 9 bases between. The CDR3 sequence is CASSVMGDTEAFF. CDR3 sequence (DNA): TGTGCCAGCAGTGTTATGGGAGACACTGAAGCTTTCTTT.

Concerning this clonotype: With a much larger clone just one base away, this may be a read error. The rearrangement joins TRBV19 to TRBJ2-1, with a weak D call TRBD2 (5 bases). The CDR3 extends over 15 amino acids. Germline lookup yields CDR1 LNHDA and CDR2 SQIVND (reference sequence). V lost 3 bases and J 0 bases, leaving 9 bases between the germline ends. This chain's CDR3 is CASSILAASYNEQFF. As DNA, the CDR3 is TGTGCCAGTAGTATCCTAGCAGCCTCCTACAATGAGCAGTTCTTC.

Only a few counts were recorded for this clonotype. The chain employs TRBV20-1 and TRBJ2-2; the match to TRBD2 covers 9 bases. Unmatched junction bases numbered 7, after V lost 0 bases and J lost 2 bases. Per germline, CDR1 DFQATT and CDR2 SNEGSKA (reference sequence). The CDR3 length is 17 residues. In DNA form, the CDR3 reads TGCAGTGCTAGAGATCAGAGGACTAGCGCTAACACCGGGGAGCTGTTTTTT. As protein: CSARDQRTSANTGELFF.

This clonotype was seen repeatedly, ten times or more. The chain combines TRBV6-1 with TRBJ1-5; 8 bases fit TRBD1. Germline V gene sequence: CDR1 MNHNS, CDR2 SASEGT. The CDR3 loop spans 14 amino acids. V gave up 7 bases and J gave up 6 bases; unmatched junction bases: 8. CDR3 amino acids: CASTVGQGGQPQHF. The CDR3 DNA reads as TGTGCCAGCACCGTCGGACAGGGAGGTCAGCCCCAGCATTTT.

This clonotype occurred many times. The chain has TRBV5-4 and TRBJ2-3; 11 positions match TRBD1. J lost 3 bases, V lost 10 bases, and 4 bases had no gene match. This CDR3 comprises 13 residues. CDR1 is SGHNT, CDR2 YYREEE, per germline (reference sequence). DNA of the CDR3: TGTGCCCACGGGACAGGGGGAACAGATACGCAGTATTTT. It specifies CAHGTGGTDTQYF.

V gene TRBV7-2 combines with J gene TRBJ1-6, with D perhaps TRBD1 (5 bases). V was shortened by 3 bases and J by 7 bases, with 10 bases between the two germline ends. This CDR3 has 14 amino acids. Germline V CDR1 and CDR2: SGHTA, FQGNSA. This CDR3 reads CASSFAGWNSPLHF. The CDR3 nucleotides are TGTGCCAGCAGCTTTGCAGGGTGGAATTCACCCCTCCACTTT.

The rearrangement uses TRBV9 and TRBJ2-3; D possibly corresponds to TRBD1 (6 bases). The length of the CDR3 is 14 residues. Per the germline V gene, CDR1 is SGDLS and CDR2 is YYNGEE. Trimming pared 5 bases from V and 1 base from J, leaving 11 bases between. The CDR3 sequence is CASRVGQGTDTQYF. The CDR3 nucleotides read TGTGCCAGCAGGGTGGGACAAGGCACAGATACGCAGTATTTT.

CDR3 sequence reads: CASSPRKVSGSGSYNSPLHF. CDR3 coding DNA: TGTGCCAGCAGTCCCAGAAAGGTGTCGGGCTCAGGATCCTATAATTCACCCCTCCACTTT. The chain recombines TRBV27 with TRBJ1-6; no reliable D call. Trimming took off 5 bases at V and 1 base at J, with 24 bases between the two ends. This CDR3 is 20 amino acids long. Per the germline V gene, CDR1 is MNHEY and CDR2 is SMNVEV (reference sequence).

This clonotype was counted ten times or more. The chain employs TRBV6-5 and TRBJ1-4, with TRBD1 identical over 8 bases. CDR3 size: 14 residues. V trimming: 2 bases; J trimming: 8 bases; junction bases outside the gene matches: 4. CDR1 and CDR2 (germline): MNHEY, SVGAGI. The DNA for the CDR3 is TGTGCCAGCAGTTACCAGGGGGCGCGCGAAAAACTGTTTTTT. This codes for CASSYQGAREKLFF.

Ten or more counts support this clonotype. The rearrangement joins TRBV6-2 or TRBV6-3 to TRBJ1-6; 8 nucleotides agree with TRBD1. The germline V gene has CDR1 MNHEY and CDR2 SVGEGT. V lost 4 bases, J lost 9 bases, and 5 bases stayed unmatched. This CDR3 is built from 14 residues. Written as DNA, the CDR3 is TGTGCCAGCAGTTGGACAGGGTCGAGTTCACCCCTCCACTTT. It yields the protein CASSWTGSSSPLHF.

This clonotype has ten or more counts. The chain uses TRBV12-3 or TRBV12-4 and TRBJ2-3, with a weak D call TRBD2 (6 bases). V lost 2 bases and J lost 2, with 14 bases in between. The CDR3 consists of 16 residues. The CDR3: CASSLQASVPTDTQYF. CDR3 nucleotides: TGTGCCAGCAGTTTACAGGCTAGCGTTCCCACAGATACGCAGTATTTT.

This clonotype was seen more than once but under ten times. This rearrangement joins TRBV11-2 to TRBJ2-7, with D perhaps matching TRBD1 (6 bases). Trimming cost V 6 bases and J 2 bases, with 17 bases left between them. CDR1 is SGHAT, CDR2 FQNNGV, per germline. This CDR3 region has 15 residues. CDR3 nucleotide sequence: TGTGCCAGCAGAGAAAGGGGGACCGCCCCCTACGAGCAGTACTTC. Its protein is CASRERGTAPYEQYF.

This chain joins TRBV7-3 and TRBJ2-6; possibly TRBD2 for D (5 bases). The length of the CDR3 is 15 residues. Trimming stripped 4 bases from V and 2 bases from J, with 9 bases between. The germline V gene has CDR1 SGHTA and CDR2 FQGTGA. CDR3 amino acids: CASSSDLAGANVLTF. In DNA, the CDR3 is TGTGCCAGCAGCTCGGACTTGGCTGGGGCCAACGTCCTGACTTTC.

The rearrangement links TRBV4-1 to TRBJ1-5, with unresolved D. The germline CDR1 and CDR2 sequences are MGHRA and YSYEKL. The CDR3 length is 15 residues. V lost 0 bases, J lost 0 bases, and 6 bases lay in between. The CDR3 region is CASSQEQYSNQPQHF. As DNA, the CDR3 is TGCGCCAGCAGCCAAGAACAGTATAGCAATCAGCCCCAGCATTTT.

CDR3 in amino acids: CASSPTLQGSGNYGYTF. CDR3 DNA sequence: TGTGCCAGCAGCCCGACTCTACAGGGTTCGGGGAACTATGGCTACACCTTC. This chain joins TRBV5-4 and TRBJ1-2, with a possible D match to TRBD1 (6 bases). Deletions cut 4 bases from V and 2 bases from J, with 21 bases between. The CDR3 consists of 17 residues. Germline V gene sequence: CDR1 SGHNT, CDR2 YYREEE (reference sequence). The full variable domain, with the rest looked up from reference TRBV5-4 and TRBJ1-2, is ETGVTQSPTHLIKTRGQQVTLRCSSQSGHNTVSWYQQALGQGPQFIFQYYREEENGRGNFPPRFSGLQFPNYSSELNVNALELDDSALYLCASSPTLQGSGNYGYTFGSGTRLTVV.

Many counts were recorded for this clonotype. V is TRBV24-1 and J is TRBJ1-5; D is undetermined. Germline V lookup: CDR1 KGHDR, CDR2 SFDVKD. The CDR3 length is 15 residues. Trimming stripped 9 bases from V and 1 base from J, with 15 bases between. The CDR3 is CATRVWARSNQPQHF. The CDR3 bases are TGTGCCACCCGGGTTTGGGCCCGGAGCAATCAGCCCCAGCATTTT.

Turning to this clonotype: This could be a read error, since a much larger clone is one nucleotide away. This sequence joins TRBV20-1 and TRBJ1-6; no clear D gene. Germline V gene lookup returns CDR1 DFQATT and CDR2 SNEGSKA (reference sequence). The CDR3 loop spans 12 amino acids. The CDR3 spells CSAREMESPPHF. CDR3 nucleotide sequence: TGCAGTGCTAGAGAAATGGAATCACCCCCCCACTTT.

The chain links TRBV30 to TRBJ2-7; possibly TRBD1 for D (6 bases). CDR3 length equals 14 residues. The ends were cut back, 0 bases at V and 7 bases at J, with 16 bases in the middle. The germline CDR1 and CDR2 sequences are GTSNPN and SVGIG (reference sequence). The CDR3, as DNA: TGTGCCTGGAGTGTGGGGGCTTCTTCGAGGGAGCAGTACTTC. Amino acid sequence: CAWSVGASSREQYF.

This clonotype was counted ten times or more. This chain uses TRBV2 with TRBJ1-4; weak D call: TRBD1 (5 bases). The CDR3 spans 15 residues. The V end was cut by 1 base, the J end by 8 bases, with 14 bases between. Germline lookup yields CDR1 SNHLY and CDR2 FYNNEI. This CDR3 reads CASSEGDDSSEKLFF. CDR3 DNA: TGTGCCAGCAGTGAAGGGGACGACAGTTCCGAAAAACTGTTTTTT.

The chain is built from TRBV24-1 and TRBJ2-2, with a weak D call TRBD2 (6 bases). The V and J ends lost 0 bases and 13 bases respectively, with 20 bases between them. Germline CDR1 and CDR2: KGHDR and SFDVKD. The CDR3 consists of 16 residues. The CDR3 is CATSDLQLGGSPRLFF. The DNA of the CDR3 is TGTGCCACCAGTGATTTGCAGCTTGGGGGGTCCCCTCGGCTGTTTTTT.

This clonotype came up a few times. This chain uses TRBV6-2 or TRBV6-3 with TRBJ1-3; a weak D match, TRBD1 (5 bases). There are 16 residues in the CDR3. V dropped 4 bases and J dropped 0 bases, with 13 bases sitting between them. CDR1 and CDR2 (germline): MNHEY, SVGEGT. The CDR3 is CASSWARELSGNTIYF. The CDR3 nucleotides read TGTGCCAGCAGTTGGGCCAGGGAACTCTCTGGAAACACCATATATTTT.

This clonotype was counted at least ten times. V gene TRBV19 combines with J gene TRBJ1-1; 7 bases are a match to TRBD1. Germline CDR1 reads LNHDA; CDR2 reads SQIVND (reference sequence). CDR3 length: 14 residues. V lost 4 bases to trimming and J lost 6 bases; unmatched junction nucleotides: 8. CDR3 residues: CASSKVGGTAEAFF. In nucleotides, the CDR3 is TGTGCCAGTAGTAAGGTAGGGGGCACGGCTGAAGCTTTCTTT.

This clonotype was recorded many times. This sequence joins TRBV7-9 and TRBJ1-2; no definite D call. Between the trimmed V and J ends, which lost 1 base and 8 bases, there was a span of 11 bases. CDR1 and CDR2 (germline): SEHNR, FQNEAQ (reference sequence). The CDR3 length is 13 residues. CDR3 sequence (DNA): TGTGCCAGCAGCTTAGTGTCCGGTAACGGCTACACCTTC. Protein product: CASSLVSGNGYTF.

In its sample, this clonotype was seen many times. The chain recombines TRBV6-1 with TRBJ2-1; 7 nucleotides match TRBD2. Germline loops: CDR1 MNHNS, CDR2 SASEGT. Trimming removed 1 base from V and 8 bases from J; junction bases left unmatched: 14. The CDR3 runs 17 residues. CDR3 DNA sequence: TGTGCCAGCAGTGAAGGGGGGGGTGGGGTGGTGTTGTATGAGCAGTTCTTC. Residues: CASSEGGGGVVLYEQFF.

This clonotype was found a few times. The V call is TRBV5-1, the J call TRBJ1-4, with a possible D match to TRBD1 (5 bases). CDR3 length equals 17 residues. Trimming removed 8 bases from V and 8 bases from J, with 28 bases in between. The germline CDR1 and CDR2 sequences are SGHRS and YFSETQ. This CDR3 is CARPRLWGLPLREKLFF. CDR3 nucleotide sequence: TGCGCCAGGCCTCGCTTATGGGGACTTCCGTTACGGGAAAAACTGTTTTTT. Full variable domain (missing parts from reference TRBV5-1 and TRBJ1-4): KAGVTQTPRYLIKTRGQQVTLSCSPISGHRSVSWYQQTPGQGLQFLFEYFSETQRNKGNFPGRFSGRQFSNSRSEMNVSTLELGDSALYLCARPRLWGLPLREKLFFGSGTQLSVL.